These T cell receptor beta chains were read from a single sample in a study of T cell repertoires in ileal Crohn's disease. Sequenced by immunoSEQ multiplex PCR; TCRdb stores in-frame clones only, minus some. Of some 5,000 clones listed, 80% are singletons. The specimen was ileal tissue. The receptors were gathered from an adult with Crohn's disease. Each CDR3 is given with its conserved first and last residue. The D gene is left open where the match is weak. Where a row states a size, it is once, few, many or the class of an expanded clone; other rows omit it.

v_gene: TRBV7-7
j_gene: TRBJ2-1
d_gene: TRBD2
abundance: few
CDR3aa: CASSPAAGGHNEQFF
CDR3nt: TGTGCTAGCAGCCCAGCTGCGGGAGGTCACAATGAGCAGTTCTTC

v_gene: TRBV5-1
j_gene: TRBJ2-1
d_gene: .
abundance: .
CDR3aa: CASSLTSDYNEQFF
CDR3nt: TGCGCCAGCAGCTTGACTAGTGACTACAATGAGCAGTTCTTC

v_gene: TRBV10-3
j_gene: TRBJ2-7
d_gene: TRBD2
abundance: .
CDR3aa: CAISELAGGRGEQYF
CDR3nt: TGTGCCATCAGTGAGTTAGCGGGAGGACGCGGCGAGCAGTACTTC

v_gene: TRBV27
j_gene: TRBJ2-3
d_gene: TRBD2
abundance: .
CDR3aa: CASSRRGGETDTQYF
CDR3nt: TGTGCCAGCAGCCGCCGGGGGGGGGAGACAGATACGCAGTATTTT

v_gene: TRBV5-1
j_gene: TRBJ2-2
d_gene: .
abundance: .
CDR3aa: CASSERAATNTGELFF
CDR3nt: TGCGCCAGCAGCGAGAGAGCGGCGACGAACACCGGGGAGCTGTTTTTT

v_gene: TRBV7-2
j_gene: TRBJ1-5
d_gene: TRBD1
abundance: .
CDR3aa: CASSLGDRADQPQHF
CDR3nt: TGTGCCAGCAGCTTAGGGGACAGGGCGGATCAGCCCCAGCATTTT

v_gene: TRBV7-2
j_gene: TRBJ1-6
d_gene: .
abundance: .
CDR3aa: CASSSGNPPLHF
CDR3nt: TGTGCCAGCAGCTCCGGGAATCCACCCCTCCACTTT

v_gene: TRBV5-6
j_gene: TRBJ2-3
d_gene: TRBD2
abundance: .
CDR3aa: CASSLFGVAGGSTDTQYF
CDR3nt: TGTGCCAGCAGCTTGTTCGGGGTGGCGGGGGGGAGCACAGATACGCAGTATTTT

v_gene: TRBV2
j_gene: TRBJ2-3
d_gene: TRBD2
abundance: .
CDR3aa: CASLMGWTSGGDTQYF
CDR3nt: TGTGCCAGCTTAATGGGCTGGACTAGCGGGGGAGATACGCAGTATTTT

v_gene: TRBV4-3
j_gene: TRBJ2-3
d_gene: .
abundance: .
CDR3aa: CASSQGGGPRTDTQYF
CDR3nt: TGCGCCAGCAGCCAAGGAGGCGGGCCCCGCACAGATACGCAGTATTTT

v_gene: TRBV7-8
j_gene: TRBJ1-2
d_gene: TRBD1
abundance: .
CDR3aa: CASSKRGREYGYTF
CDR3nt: TGTGCCAGCAGCAAGAGGGGGCGCGAATATGGCTACACCTTC

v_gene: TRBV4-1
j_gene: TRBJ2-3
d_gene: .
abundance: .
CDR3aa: CASSQPLLLADTQYF
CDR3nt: TGCGCCAGCAGCCAACCATTACTCCTCGCAGATACGCAGTATTTT

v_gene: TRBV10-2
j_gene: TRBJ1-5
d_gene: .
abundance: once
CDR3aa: CASSESDTYQPQHF
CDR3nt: TGCGCCAGCAGTGAGTCCGACACGTATCAGCCCCAGCATTTT

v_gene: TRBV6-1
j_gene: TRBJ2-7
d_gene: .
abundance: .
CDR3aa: CASSEQGSSYEQYF
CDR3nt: TGTGCCAGCAGTGAGCAGGGGAGCTCCTACGAGCAGTACTTC

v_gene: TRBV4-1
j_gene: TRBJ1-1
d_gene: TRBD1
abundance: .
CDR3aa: CASSQANRGQNTEAFF
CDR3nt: TGCGCCAGCAGCCAAGCGAACAGGGGCCAGAACACTGAAGCTTTCTTT